These T cell receptor beta chains were read from a single sample in a study of blood T cells in healthy people across ages. TCRdb reprocessed the 5' RACE reads with MiXCR, giving one entry per CDR3 protein. The top ten hold around 21% of the sample, which has 700,000 or so distinct CDR3 sequences, 22% seen once. The sample comprised blood. Receptors originate from a man in his 70s in good health. CDR3s include the opening cysteine and the closing phenylalanine or tryptophan.

TRBV10-3	TRBJ2-1	CATGLADYNEQFF
TRBV28	TRBJ2-7	CTSSTSGTGVYEQYF
TRBV6-5	TRBJ1-3	CASSYSVGPSGNTIYF
TRBV11-2	TRBJ1-1	CASSDLGGGNTEAFF
TRBV7-9	TRBJ1-6	CASRSPAGNSPLHF
TRBV20-1	TRBJ1-2	CSARDSTYGYTF
TRBV7-9	TRBJ2-3	CASSVGDGTTDTQYF
TRBV7-2	TRBJ1-1	CASSLRAYRGGGQFTEAFF
TRBV2	NA	CASSASAYEQYF
TRBV7-2	TRBJ1-2	CASSPKGSLEYGYTF
TRBV21-1	TRBJ2-5	CASSKARPAGVGETQYF
TRBV12-3/TRBV12-4	NA	CASSLAQGGRGGEQFF
TRBV20-1	TRBJ2-3	CSARYGFAQYF
TRBV12-3/TRBV12-4	TRBJ2-2	CANGKGESGELFF
TRBV20-1	TRBJ1-2	CSAGEGAQALNYGYTF
TRBV14	TRBJ2-3	CASSQDGLATDTQYF
TRBV28	TRBJ2-5	CASSSPGGGVVTQYF
TRBV6-6	NA	CASSYWGTGWETQYF
TRBV5-1	TRBJ2-1	CASSLALASGRGEQFF
TRBV30	TRBJ1-5	CAYRQGNQPQHF
TRBV7-2	TRBJ2-3	CASSLVAGESDTQYF
TRBV20-1	TRBJ2-5	CSAILRGGGETQYF
TRBV6-5	TRBJ2-5	CASKKAGGPQETQYF
TRBV15	TRBJ1-2	CATSRQRQVANYGYTF
TRBV11-3	TRBJ1-2	CASSLTGGPDNYGYTF
TRBV20-1	TRBJ1-1	CSAKWTGRNTEAFF
TRBV4-1	TRBJ1-1	CASSQERGGSTEAFF
TRBV7-9	TRBJ2-2	CSSIPRVPLNTGELFF
TRBV9	TRBJ2-3	CASSVGEGQGRNTQYF
TRBV20-1	TRBJ1-2	CSASGHRGDGYTF
TRBV29-1	TRBJ2-1	CSVGLVDEQFF
TRBV27	TRBJ2-1	CASSSWGRGTAVYEQFF
TRBV13	TRBJ1-4	CASSLGWTGYEKLFF
TRBV6-6	TRBJ2-3	CASSYSDRVGDTQYF
TRBV28	TRBJ2-1	CASSSGRDEQFF
TRBV3-1	TRBJ1-4	CASSQDRSGPNEKLFF
TRBV27	TRBJ1-1	CASSFYSGQGYTVIPRHTEAFF
TRBV7-3	TRBJ2-1	CASSLTPRDEQFF
TRBV7-9	TRBJ2-1	CASSLTGLQSYNEQFF
TRBV20-1	TRBJ1-2	CSARDGTGRHYGYTF
TRBV7-2	TRBJ2-7	CASSLDFSYEQYF